Listed below are T cell receptor beta chains from one sample, sequenced in a study of blood T cell repertoires in COVID-19. Some clones are missing from TCRdb's copy, which holds only in-frame ones; the method was immunoSEQ multiplex PCR. The sample carries around 150,000 clones, around 90% recorded once. Sequenced sample: peripheral blood. These receptors all stem from a human donor in a cohort sampled during active COVID-19. Both conserved end residues are part of each CDR3. A D gene is named only where the DNA matches it firmly. The size of a clone is reported for some rows only, either as once, few or many, or as a class for expanded clones.

v_gene	d_gene	j_gene	abundance	CDR3nt	CDR3aa
TRBV30	.	TRBJ2-5	.	TGTGCCTGGAGTGGCGGACAGAAAGAGACCCAGTACTTC	CAWSGGQKETQYF
TRBV23-1	TRBD1	TRBJ1-1	.	TGCGCCAGCAGTTCTTCAGGGGGGCCGTGCAACACTGAAGCTTTCTTT	CASSSSGGPCNTEAFF
TRBV4-1	TRBD2	TRBJ2-7	.	TGCGCCAGCAGCCACGTACTAGCGGGGGGGCCCTACGAGCAGTACTTC	CASSHVLAGGPYEQYF
TRBV2	.	TRBJ2-2	many	TGTGCCAGCAGTCTCACCGGGGAGCTGTTTTTT	CASSLTGELFF
TRBV3-1/TRBV3-2	TRBD2	TRBJ2-2	.	TGTGCCAGCAGCCAACAGCCTAGCGGAAGCACCGGGGAGCTGTTTTTT	CASSQQPSGSTGELFF
TRBV4-1	TRBD1	TRBJ1-5	.	TGCGCCAGCAGCCAAGAGGGGGGACAGGGTGGGCAGCCCCAGCATTTT	CASSQEGGQGGQPQHF
TRBV4-3	.	TRBJ1-3	.	TGCGCCAGCAGCCAAGATCAGGCAGATGGAAACACCATATATTTT	CASSQDQADGNTIYF
TRBV4-1	TRBD1	TRBJ1-2	.	TGCGCCAGCAGCCCTATGACAGGGGACTATGGCTACACCTTC	CASSPMTGDYGYTF
TRBV7-2	TRBD2	TRBJ2-3	.	TGTGCCAGCAGCTTGGGGACTAGGGGAGATACGCAGTATTTT	CASSLGTRGDTQYF
TRBV7-3	TRBD2	TRBJ2-5	.	TGTGCCAGCAGCCCCCCGACTAGCGGGAGGGGGGAGACCCAGTACTTC	CASSPPTSGRGETQYF